The 28 T cell receptor beta chains below all came from one sample that was sequenced in a study of post-analysis software for immune sequencing data. Findings and caveats of the study: Patients had higher frequencies than controls of roughly five TRBV segments, including TRBV5-6, TRBV5-1 and TRBV20-1.

The TCR beta cDNA libraries carried unique molecular identifiers. TCRdb redid the calling of the PCR reads with MiXCR, one entry per CDR3 protein. Of 350,000 to 450,000 distinct CDR3 sequences listed, approximately 39% are singletons. These receptors' targets are unknown. Sequenced input: blood. These receptors were obtained from a girl aged 2 to 9 with multiple sclerosis.

The chain carries TRBV5-1 and TRBJ2-6; D possibly corresponds to TRBD2 (5 bases). The CDR3 totals 15 residues. Germline V gene sequence: CDR1 SGHRS, CDR2 YFSETQ. V was clipped by 8 bases and J by 0 bases, with 12 bases between them. The CDR3 here is CASRTVPSGANVLTF. Written as DNA, the CDR3 is TGCGCCAGTAGGACTGTTCCCTCTGGGGCCAACGTCCTGACTTTC.

This chain links TRBV7-2 with TRBJ1-4; no reliable D call. Trimming stripped 7 bases from V and 0 bases from J, with 12 bases between. The CDR3 is 15 residues long. The V gene's germline CDR1 is SGHTA and CDR2 FQGNSA. The CDR3 protein is CASKPIGSTNEKLFF. DNA for the CDR3: TGTGCCAGCAAACCCATCGGTTCAACTAATGAAAAACTGTTTTTT.

The chain joins TRBV6-5 to TRBJ1-2; the D is unclear. V gave up 7 bases and J gave up 0 bases, with 15 bases separating them. CDR1 is MNHEY and CDR2 is SVGAGI in the germline V gene. CDR3 length: 15 residues. The CDR3 DNA reads as TGTGCCAGCACCGGTCAGGCGCCTACTAACTATGGCTACACCTTC. Protein product: CASTGQAPTNYGYTF.

This clonotype was found once. J is TRBJ2-7 and V is TRBV7-8; D may be TRBD1 or TRBD2 (5 bases each). Germline CDR1 is SGHVS and CDR2 is FQNEAQ. This CDR3 region has 15 residues. V dropped 7 bases and J dropped 1 base, with 17 bases sitting between them. The CDR3 coding sequence is TGTGCCAGCAACCCCTTGGGGGTTGGATCCTACGAGCAGTACTTC. It is translated as CASNPLGVGSYEQYF.

The V and J genes are TRBV27 and TRBJ2-7; D might be TRBD1 (6 bases). V lost 0 bases and J lost 2, with 8 bases in between. The germline V gene encodes CDR1 MNHEY and CDR2 SMNVEV (reference sequence). The CDR3 totals 14 residues. DNA of the CDR3: TGTGCCAGCAGTTTATCGGGACAAACCTACGAGCAGTACTTC. Translating it yields CASSLSGQTYEQYF.

The CDR3 is CASSEAGEWADTQYF. CDR3 DNA: TGTGCCAGCAGCGAGGCAGGGGAATGGGCAGATACGCAGTATTTT. This chain connects TRBV5-6 to TRBJ2-3, with D perhaps TRBD1 (6 bases). With 4 bases removed from V and 4 bases from J, the gap between germline ends came to 16 bases. Looked up from germline, CDR1 is SGHDT and CDR2 is YYEEEE. This CDR3 has 15 amino acids.

The chain carries TRBV10-3 and TRBJ1-5; 7 positions match TRBD1. Germline CDR1 and CDR2: ENHRY and SYGVKD. The CDR3 is made up of 13 amino acids. Trimming took 2 bases from V and 5 from J; bases not matched to a gene: 0. The CDR3 loop is CAISEDRDQPQHF. The CDR3 DNA is TGTGCCATCAGTGAGGACAGGGATCAGCCCCAGCATTTT.

The chain combines TRBV6-6 with TRBJ2-7, with D possibly being TRBD2 (6 bases). Germline loops: CDR1 MNHNY, CDR2 SVGAGI (reference sequence). The V end lost 6 bases, the J end lost 2 bases, and 11 bases lay between the germline ends. There are 13 residues in the CDR3. CDR3 sequence reads: CASRGGETYEQYF. CDR3 sequence (DNA): TGTGCCAGCAGGGGCGGGGAGACCTACGAGCAGTACTTC.

The chain has TRBV5-1 and TRBJ2-1; 8 bases agree with TRBD1. Germline V lookup: CDR1 SGHRS, CDR2 YFSETQ. After removal of 5 bases from V and 8 bases from J, the junction contained 3 bases not matched to a gene. The CDR3 runs 12 residues. CDR3 protein: CASRAGGHEQFF. The CDR3 nucleotides are TGCGCCAGCAGAGCAGGGGGCCATGAGCAGTTCTTC.

This clonotype came up a few times. The chain combines TRBV20-1 with TRBJ1-5; 9 nucleotides line up with TRBD1. The CDR3 is 14 amino acids. V was clipped by 4 bases and J by 5 bases; unmatched bases: 6. Germline CDR1 DFQATT, CDR2 SNEGSKA (reference sequence). The CDR3 nucleotides read TGCAGTGCTAAACAGGGGGCAACGGATCAGCCCCAGCATTTT. Translating gives CSAKQGATDQPQHF.

DNA for the CDR3: TGTGCCAGCAGTCCCAGGGACTCGCCCCTTTGGAATGAGCAGTTCTTC. This translates into CASSPRDSPLWNEQFF. V is TRBV2 and J is TRBJ2-1, with TRBD2 as a possible D gene (6 bases). Per germline, CDR1 SNHLY and CDR2 FYNNEI. There are 16 residues in the CDR3. V lost 5 bases and J 7 bases, leaving 21 bases between the germline ends.

The chain is built from TRBV7-2 and TRBJ1-5; D ambiguous. Germline V gene sequence: CDR1 SGHTA, CDR2 FQGNSA. CDR3 length equals 16 residues. Trimming left V 3 bases short and J 1 base short, with 13 bases between. The chain's CDR3 is CASSFFPLRSNQPQHF. CDR3 nucleotides: TGTGCCAGCAGCTTTTTTCCCCTTAGGAGCAATCAGCCCCAGCATTTT.

V and J are TRBV28 and TRBJ2-5; D may be TRBD2 (5 bases). Gene TRBJ2-7 matches the end of the DNA better, so the J call may be wrong. The length of the CDR3 is 15 residues. Germline V gene sequence: CDR1 MDHEN, CDR2 SYDVKM. The CDR3 protein is CASKRTRASLGEQYF. In DNA, the CDR3 is TGTGCCAGCAAAAGGACTCGGGCCTCCCTCGGCGAGCAGTACTTC.

There are a few counts of this clonotype. J is TRBJ2-5 and V is TRBV28; D gene ambiguous. The CDR3 loop spans 16 amino acids. Germline V CDR1 and CDR2: MDHEN, SYDVKM. V was cut by 6 bases and J by 3 bases, with 20 bases left in between. CDR3 protein: CASRPETKSIEETQYF. The CDR3 coding sequence is TGTGCCAGCAGACCAGAGACAAAATCAATCGAAGAGACCCAGTACTTC.

The chain joins TRBV4-2 to TRBJ2-5, with TRBD1 matching 7 bases. The tail of the sequence fits TRBJ2-7 better, so the J call may be wrong. The germline CDR1 and CDR2 sequences are LGHNA and YNFKEQ. The CDR3 extends over 15 amino acids. The CDR3 loop reads CASSQDWLGGDEQYF. CDR3 DNA sequence: TGTGCCAGCAGCCAAGATTGGCTAGGGGGCGACGAGCAGTACTTC.

In its sample, this clonotype was seen a few times. The J gene is TRBJ2-3, the V gene TRBV7-8; D gene ambiguous. V was clipped by 5 bases and J by 5 bases, with 11 bases between them. The CDR3 is 13 residues long. The germline gives CDR1 SGHVS, CDR2 FQNEAQ. CDR3 sequence reads: CASSPDQIDTQYF. CDR3 DNA sequence: TGTGCCAGCAGCCCCGACCAAATAGATACGCAGTATTTT.

In nucleotides, the CDR3 is TGTGCCAGCAGCTTACGGTCTAGCACAGATACGCAGTATTTT. Its translation is CASSLRSSTDTQYF. The chain recombines TRBV7-2 with TRBJ2-3; the D is unclear. The V end was cut by 2 bases, the J end by 0 bases, with 6 bases between. The germline V gene encodes CDR1 SGHTA and CDR2 FQGNSA. CDR3 length: 14 amino acids.

This chain joins TRBV12-3 or TRBV12-4 and TRBJ1-5, with D unresolved. This CDR3 has 14 amino acids. The V end lost 2 bases, the J end lost 7 bases, and 12 bases lay between the germline ends. The chain's CDR3 is CASSLRQPRQPQHF. The CDR3 DNA follows: TGTGCCAGCAGTTTACGGCAGCCTAGACAGCCCCAGCATTTT.

This chain joins TRBV18 and TRBJ2-7, with TRBD2 matching over 9 bases. Looked up from germline, CDR1 is KGHSH and CDR2 is LQKENI. This CDR3 is built from 15 residues. V was pared by 2 bases and J by 3 bases, with 5 bases of the junction left unmatched. CDR3 DNA sequence: TGTGCCAGCTCACCAGGGGCTAGCGGGAACTACGAGCAGTACTTC. Translated: CASSPGASGNYEQYF.

The chain employs TRBV7-8 and TRBJ2-1; 11 bases are shared with TRBD2. CDR3 length equals 17 residues. Losses at the gene ends were 2 bases for V and 5 bases for J; bases not matched to a gene: 8. CDR1 is SGHVS, CDR2 FQNEAQ, per germline. The DNA for the CDR3 is TGTGCCAGCAGCTTACCCAGACTAGCGGGAACAAACAATGAGCAGTTCTTC. Residues: CASSLPRLAGTNNEQFF.

V usage is TRBV5-5 and J usage is TRBJ2-2; D remains unclear. V was trimmed by 0 bases and J by 0 bases, leaving 9 bases between them. Germline loops: CDR1 SGHKS, CDR2 YYEKEE (reference sequence). The CDR3 contains 16 residues. The DNA for the CDR3 is TGTGCCAGCAGCTTGGGTACAGCCCCGAACACCGGGGAGCTGTTTTTT. This gives the protein CASSLGTAPNTGELFF.

This chain uses TRBV9 with TRBJ1-5; 7 nucleotides align to TRBD1. Per germline, CDR1 SGDLS and CDR2 YYNGEE. The CDR3 has 15 amino acids. Losses at the gene ends were 4 bases for V and 7 bases for J; bases not matched to a gene: 11. DNA for the CDR3: TGTGCCAGCAGCTCCCAAGGACAGGCTGGGCAGCCCCAGCATTTT. It is translated as CASSSQGQAGQPQHF.

The chain carries TRBV7-2 and TRBJ1-3, with 9 bases identical to TRBD1. Germline CDR1 SGHTA, CDR2 FQGNSA. V lost 1 base and J lost 4; bases outside the gene matches: 2. This CDR3 contains 15 residues. The CDR3 DNA reads as TGTGCCAGCAGCTTAGTAGGGACAGGGGGAAACACCATATATTTT. Translation gives CASSLVGTGGNTIYF.

This clonotype was seen a handful of times. The chain uses TRBV7-9 and TRBJ2-1; TRBD2 matches at 10 bases. V gave up 7 bases and J gave up 1 base; unmatched junction bases: 10. The CDR3 runs 17 residues. Looked up from germline, CDR1 is SEHNR and CDR2 is FQNEAQ (reference sequence). The CDR3 loop is CASIGLAGVPSYNEQFF. The CDR3 DNA sequence: TGTGCCAGCATAGGCCTAGCGGGGGTCCCATCCTACAATGAGCAGTTCTTC.

V and J are TRBV9 and TRBJ2-7; possible D gene TRBD2, 5 bases. V lost 4 bases and J 0 bases, leaving 14 bases between the germline ends. CDR3 size: 15 residues. The germline CDR1 and CDR2 sequences are SGDLS and YYNGEE. In nucleotides, the CDR3 is TGTGCCAGCAGCATAGCGCCAGCACTCTCCTACGAGCAGTACTTC. Translation: CASSIAPALSYEQYF.

This clonotype was seen only a few times. V and J are TRBV7-6 and TRBJ1-6; 9 bases line up with TRBD1. Germline V CDR1 and CDR2: SGHVS, FNYEAQ. This CDR3 has 16 amino acids. V lost 3 bases, J lost 7 bases, and 7 bases stayed unmatched. This chain's CDR3 is CASSLRTGEGNSPLHF. The CDR3 DNA sequence: TGTGCCAGCAGCTTGAGGACAGGGGAAGGGAATTCACCCCTCCACTTT.

This clonotype was seen only a few times. The chain couples TRBV5-4 to TRBJ2-7; D not resolved. V lost 2 bases and J lost 5, with 17 bases in between. The germline gives CDR1 SGHNT, CDR2 YYREEE (reference sequence). This CDR3 is 15 amino acids long. CDR3 bases: TGTGCCAGCAGCTTCGGCTTATTGGGGATCAACGAGCAGTACTTC. It codes for CASSFGLLGINEQYF.

The chain couples TRBV15 to TRBJ2-5; D gene ambiguous. Germline V gene data show CDR1 as LNHNV and CDR2 as YYDKDF (reference sequence). V gave up 0 bases and J gave up 2 bases, with 10 bases separating them. This CDR3 has 15 amino acids. The CDR3 DNA reads as TGTGCCACCAGCAGAGAGGCCCACCCACAAGAGACCCAGTACTTC. Its protein product is CATSREAHPQETQYF.